The subject of this entry is one T cell receptor beta chain. This clonotype has more than one count but fewer than ten. Its binding antigen is unknown. Base qualities are not recorded, but no much larger clone differs from it by a single base. The germline V gene supplies CDR1 SGHAT and CDR2 FQNNGV. V and J are truncated by 5 bases and 1 base respectively, leaving an intervening sequence of 16 bases. The CDR3, from cysteine to phenylalanine, totals 16 residues. The retained sequence is limited to the CDR3, 48 bases, with the frame set at the first base. The data were taken from a study of CD8 T cells in ankylosing spondylitis (dated by TCRdb to between 2016 and 2019). Notes on the research overall: To find TCR variants linked to disease, the study profiled T cell receptor beta repertoires in ankylosing spondylitis patients and healthy donors. The full study cohort comprised 25 or so ankylosing spondylitis patients and about a hundred healthy donors. Peripheral blood was sampled, and synovial fluid was also collected from ankylosing spondylitis patients.

Sequencing was carried out with an Illumina HiSeq 2500. Quantitative 5'-RACE with molecular barcodes was used to prepare TCR beta libraries. In the original analysis: A new computational method, built on a probabilistic model of VDJ rearrangement, was used to identify disease-linked TCR variants. The public reads were quality trimmed at Q25 with fastp and then assembled into clones with MiXCR by TCRdb, keeping productive beta chains. Rows matching on CDR3 protein sequence are summarized as one entry with the most common DNA and genes. TCRdb, rather than the study authors, made the V and J calls. The sample table contains about 420,000 distinct CDR3 sequences; only one count was recorded for 20% to 25% of them. Jointly, the top ten make up roughly a sixth of the sample. What the work shows at the level of the full study, not this receptor alone: Some of the motif variants had been reported before in the synovial fluid and blood of reactive arthritis patients, a finding that suggests common disease-initiation mechanisms. In peripheral blood, the disease-linked clones were found at relatively low frequencies and had a CD8+ phenotype. The disease-linked clones were reported to be significantly enriched in matched synovial fluid samples from ankylosing spondylitis patients. Blood from ankylosing spondylitis patients appeared to be characterized by a TCR beta motif made up of about 8 highly homologous amino acid variants.

Sequenced input: blood, either unsorted or a sorted T cell fraction (not recorded which). The chain was built from TRBV11-2 and TRBJ2-3; the D gene identity is not certain. The TCR originated in a male donor with ankylosing spondylitis. The DNA reads TGTGCCAGCAGCCCCCTAAAAGGCTACGGCACAGATACGCAGTATTTT. Its product reads: CASSPLKGYGTDTQYF.